The 26 T cell receptor beta chains reported below all come from one sample, sequenced in a study of T cells in women clearing cervical HPV infection. The method was immunoSEQ multiplex PCR; TCRdb's version includes in-frame clones alone and lacks a portion of them. Its clone listing holds approximately 15,000 clones. Sequencing was carried out using blood buffy coat. The source of these receptors is a woman between 18 and 70 years old with a cervical HPV16 infection that either progressed to CIN3+ or cleared (not recorded which).

Concerning this clone: With the read ending 3 residues before the CDR3 end, the germline J gene is used to fill in that end. The J gene is TRBJ2-5, the V gene TRBV7-9; 8 nucleotides agree with TRBD2. V dropped 3 bases and J dropped 5; count of bases not matched to a gene: 8. Germline assignment: CDR1 SEHNR and CDR2 FQNEAQ (reference sequence). The CDR3 contains 15 residues. The sequenced CDR3 bases are TGTGCCAGCAGCTTGGGTCGGGGGGGCCTGGAGACC. Its protein is CASSLGRGGLET. The entire CDR3 protein is CASSLGRGGLETQYF.

Judged by frequency, this clone is medium-sized. Sequencing ends 3 residues short of the CDR3 end; the germline J gene provides the rest. Other DNA sequences in the same sample also yield this CDR3. This chain uses TRBV18 with TRBJ1-5; 9 positions match TRBD1. After removal of 3 bases from V and 2 bases from J, the junction contained 2 bases not matched to a gene. Germline loops: CDR1 KGHSH, CDR2 LQKENI. The CDR3 is 15 residues long. The CDR3 DNA, read in part, is TGTGCCAGCTCACCGGACAGGGGAGGCAATCAGCCC. Translated, it gives CASSPDRGGNQP. The full CDR3 protein reads CASSPDRGGNQPQHF.

Comment on this clone: The read comes to an end 3 residues before the CDR3 does, leaving the germline J gene to fill in the end. The rearrangement joins TRBV9 to TRBJ1-2; perhaps TRBD1 as D (5 bases). V lost 5 bases and J lost 3, with 11 bases in between. CDR1 and CDR2 (germline): SGDLS, YYNGEE. The CDR3 consists of 13 residues. The CDR3 spells CASSADRYYGYTF. Partial CDR3 DNA: TGTGCCAGCAGTGCAGACAGATACTATGGC.

Points on this clone: The DNA ends 3 residues before the CDR3 does, and the rest of the CDR3 is filled in from the germline J gene. This sample also contains other DNA sequences that code for the same CDR3. This chain connects TRBV7-6 to TRBJ1-3; D gene ambiguous. The V gene's germline CDR1 is SGHVS and CDR2 FNYEAQ. The CDR3 is 10 amino acids. CDR3 DNA, as far as it was read: TGTGCCAGCTCCCCCTCGACA. Translating gives CASSPST. Given in full, the CDR3 is CASSPSTIYF.

As regards this clone: The read ends 3 residues before the CDR3 terminus; that terminus is restored from the germline J gene. The rearrangement joins TRBV19 to TRBJ2-2, with TRBD2 as a possible D gene (5 bases). Germline lookup yields CDR1 LNHDA and CDR2 SQIVND (reference sequence). V lost 8 bases to trimming and J lost 4 bases, with 17 bases between them. This CDR3 has 15 amino acids. The covered CDR3 bases are TGTGCCAGTGCGGGCCCGCTCTCATCCACCGGGGAG. This encodes CASAGPLSSTGE. The CDR3, in full, reads CASAGPLSSTGELFF.

For this clone: The read finishes 3 residues shy of the CDR3 end, and the germline J gene is used to complete it. The rearrangement uses TRBV19 and TRBJ2-7; 7 bases match TRBD1. Germline assignment: CDR1 LNHDA and CDR2 SQIVND (reference sequence). This CDR3 region has 13 residues. Unmatched junction bases numbered 4, after V lost 3 bases and J lost 5 bases. The DNA read from the CDR3 is TGTGCCAGTAGTATGGACAGGAGTCACGAG. Translating it yields CASSMDRSHE. Given in full, the CDR3 is CASSMDRSHEQYF.

CDR3 DNA, as far as it was read: TGCGCCAGCAGCCTAGGACAGCTTGAAGAGACC. This sequence encodes CASSLGQLEET. The full CDR3 protein reads CASSLGQLEETQYF. V is TRBV5-1 and J is TRBJ2-5; tentatively, D is TRBD1 (6 bases). The read terminates 3 residues before the CDR3 end, so the remaining end is supplied by the germline J gene. V lost 4 bases to trimming and J lost 3 bases, with 13 bases between them. The CDR3 covers 14 residues. Germline values: CDR1 SGHRS, CDR2 YFSETQ. Supplemented by reference TRBV5-1 and TRBJ2-5, the full variable domain reads KAGVTQTPRYLIKTRGQQVTLSCSPISGHRSVSWYQQTPGQGLQFLFEYFSETQRNKGNFPGRFSGRQFSNSRSEMNVSTLELGDSALYLCASSLGQLEETQYFGPGTRLLVL.

About this clone: The CDR3 goes on 3 residues after the read ends, and that part is filled in from the germline J gene. The V call is TRBV2, the J call TRBJ1-2; 9 bases agree with TRBD1. This CDR3 has 14 amino acids. CDR1 and CDR2 (germline): SNHLY, FYNNEI. The part of the CDR3 DNA that was read is TGTGCCAGCAGTGCGGCGGGACAGGGAACGAGC. Its translation is CASSAAGQGTS. From start to end, the CDR3 is CASSAAGQGTSYTF.

About this clone itself: The read gets to within 3 residues of the CDR3 end, and the germline J gene fills in the rest. This chain connects TRBV28 to TRBJ2-7; tentative D call: TRBD1 (7 bases). V was trimmed by 7 bases and J by 4 bases, leaving 17 bases between them. The germline V gene has CDR1 MDHEN and CDR2 SYDVKM. The CDR3 consists of 14 residues. The CDR3: CASNRRGRTYEQYF. The sequenced part of the CDR3 DNA is TGTGCCAGCAATAGGAGGGGGCGCACTTACGAG.

Comments on this clone: The DNA ends 3 residues before the CDR3 does, and the rest of the CDR3 is filled in from the germline J gene. The chain uses TRBV18 and TRBJ2-1, with TRBD2 as a possible D gene (5 bases). The CDR3 sequence is 16 residues long. The germline CDR1 and CDR2 sequences are KGHSH and LQKENI. The V and J ends lost 4 bases and 5 bases respectively, with 18 bases between them. Partial CDR3 DNA: TGTGCCAGCTCACACGGACTCAAAGGACTCCACAATGAG. This codes for CASSHGLKGLHNE. The full CDR3 is CASSHGLKGLHNEQFF.

The CDR3 loop reads CASSRGLAGGPSYNEQFF. The sequenced part of the CDR3 DNA is TGTGCCAGCAGTCGGGGACTAGCGGGGGGGCCTTCCTACAATGAG. The chain employs TRBV27 and TRBJ2-1, with 16 bases identical to TRBD2. The read finishes 3 residues shy of the CDR3 end, and the germline J gene is used to complete it. Germline V gene sequence: CDR1 MNHEY, CDR2 SMNVEV (reference sequence). The J segment lost 1 base and the V segment lost 5 bases, leaving 5 bases of the junction unmatched. The CDR3 covers 18 residues.

Regarding this clone: The CDR3 end falls 3 residues outside the read, so it is completed with the germline J gene. The chain employs TRBV5-4 and TRBJ2-5; 8 bases align to TRBD2. CDR1 SGHNT and CDR2 YYREEE come from the germline V gene (reference sequence). V lost 2 bases to trimming and J lost 2 bases; unmatched junction nucleotides: 2. The CDR3 is 14 residues long. The CDR3 region is CASSLTSGQETQYF. CDR3 DNA (partial): TGTGCCAGCAGCTTAACTAGCGGACAAGAGACC.

On this clone: The sequence runs out 3 residues before the end of the CDR3; the remainder is reconstructed from the germline J gene. The chain carries TRBV6-1 and TRBJ1-2; D ambiguous. This CDR3 comprises 12 residues. Per germline, CDR1 MNHNS and CDR2 SASEGT. Between the trimmed V and J ends, which lost 2 bases and 4 bases, there was a span of 5 bases. Here the CDR3 reads CASSEFGYGYTF. Partial CDR3 DNA: TGTGCCAGCAGTGAATTCGGCTATGGC.

With respect to this clone: The read stops 3 residues short of the end of the CDR3; the missing end is completed from the germline J gene. The chain combines TRBV18 with TRBJ1-6; 7 nucleotides agree with TRBD1. From germline, CDR1 is KGHSH and CDR2 LQKENI. The CDR3 contains 16 residues. V shed 3 bases, J shed 2 bases, and the junction held 4 bases outside the gene matches. This CDR3 reads CASSPQGGTYNSPLHF. The CDR3 DNA, read in part, is TGTGCCAGCTCACCTCAGGGGGGCACCTATAATTCACCC. Drawing the rest from reference TRBV18 and TRBJ1-6, the complete variable domain is NAGVMQNPRHLVRRRGQEARLRCSPMKGHSHVYWYRQLPEEGLKFMVYLQKENIIDESGMPKERFSAEFPKEGPSILRIQQVVRGDSAAYFCASSPQGGTYNSPLHFGNGTRLTVT.

Concerning this clone itself: Coverage ceases 3 residues before the CDR3 finishes, and the germline J gene fills in the end. The chain combines TRBV14 with TRBJ2-2; 7 nucleotides line up with TRBD2. CDR1 is SGHDN and CDR2 is FVKESK in the germline V gene. The V segment lost 1 base and the J segment 4 bases; nucleotides outside the gene matches: 3. This CDR3 region has 15 residues. CDR3 region: CASSQVSGGTGELFF. CDR3 bases read: TGTGCCAGCAGCCAAGTTTCGGGGGGCACCGGGGAG.

Regarding this clone: With the read ending 3 residues before the CDR3 end, the germline J gene is used to fill in that end. J is TRBJ2-2 and V is TRBV7-8; D is undetermined. There are 18 residues in the CDR3. Germline V gene lookup returns CDR1 SGHVS and CDR2 FQNEAQ. Trimming pared 1 base from V and 4 bases from J, leaving 19 bases between. The part of the CDR3 DNA that was read is TGTGCCAGCAGCTTAGGGGCAGTGCAACTGCAAACCACCGGGGAG. Its protein product is CASSLGAVQLQTTGE. The entire CDR3 protein reads CASSLGAVQLQTTGELFF.

Of note for this clone: Read sequence stops 3 residues before the CDR3 end, and the germline J gene provides the missing end. The chain combines TRBV4-1 with TRBJ1-4; D may be TRBD1 (5 bases). The CDR3 runs 13 residues. CDR1 and CDR2 from the germline V gene are MGHRA and YSYEKL. V lost 4 bases, J lost 7 bases, and 10 bases lay in between. The part of the CDR3 DNA that was read is TGCGCCAGCAGCCCGGAGAGGGGTGAAAAA. The encoded protein is CASSPERGEK. The complete CDR3 protein is CASSPERGEKLFF.

As regards this clone: Read coverage stops 3 residues before the CDR3 terminus; the germline J gene supplies the remainder. The chain couples TRBV7-6 to TRBJ2-1; D perhaps matches TRBD2 (7 bases). This CDR3 is built from 15 residues. Per germline, CDR1 SGHVS and CDR2 FNYEAQ. V lost 5 bases, J lost 0 bases, and 11 bases lay in between. The covered CDR3 bases are TGTGCCAGCAGCGGCGGGGGCCACTCCTACAATGAG. It codes for CASSGGGHSYNE. The CDR3, in full, reads CASSGGGHSYNEQFF.

To note about this clone: The CDR3 end lies 3 residues beyond the end of the read and is filled in from the germline J gene. This rearrangement joins TRBV11-2 to TRBJ1-6; D perhaps matches TRBD1 (6 bases). Germline V lookup: CDR1 SGHAT, CDR2 FQNNGV. The germline V and J ends were trimmed by 2 bases and 8 bases, with 13 bases remaining between them. CDR3 size: 15 residues. The DNA read from the CDR3 is TGTGCCAGCAGCTTACTAGACAGGCCCTATTCACCC. Protein sequence: CASSLLDRPYSP. The full CDR3 sequence reads CASSLLDRPYSPLHF. The full variable domain, in which reference TRBV11-2 and TRBJ1-6 provide the parts outside the CDR3, is EAGVAQSPRYKIIEKRQSVAFWCNPISGHATLYWYQQILGQGPKLLIQFQNNGVVDDSQLPKDRFSAERLKGVDSTLKIQPAKLEDSAVYLCASSLLDRPYSPLHFGNGTRLTVT.

Incomplete CDR3 DNA: TGTGCCAGTAGTACCGGGGGTAATTCACCC. Amino acid sequence: CASSTGGNSP. The full CDR3 is CASSTGGNSPLHF. This chain joins TRBV19 and TRBJ1-6; possibly TRBD1 for D (5 bases). Read data end 3 residues before the CDR3 end; the end is taken from the germline J gene. This CDR3 region has 13 residues. The V end lost 4 bases, the J end lost 6 bases, and 7 bases lay between the germline ends. CDR1 and CDR2 (germline): LNHDA, SQIVND (reference sequence).

Concerning this clone: The CDR3 extends 3 residues past the end of the read, so its final part is completed from the germline J gene. This chain links TRBV2 with TRBJ2-2, with D perhaps TRBD2 (7 bases). Germline lookup yields CDR1 SNHLY and CDR2 FYNNEI. V was trimmed by 4 bases and J by 3 bases, leaving 12 bases between them. This CDR3 comprises 15 residues. The sequenced part of the CDR3 DNA is TGTGCCAGCAGTGTAGGGGGGGCGGACACCGGGGAG. This translates into CASSVGGADTGE. The entire CDR3 is CASSVGGADTGELFF.

As to this clone: The read ends 3 residues early relative to the CDR3; the germline J gene fills the gap. The chain combines TRBV2 with TRBJ1-6; the D gene is possibly TRBD1 (5 bases). Germline loops: CDR1 SNHLY, CDR2 FYNNEI. The CDR3 sequence is 14 residues long. V was clipped by 4 bases and J by 6 bases, with 10 bases between them. CDR3 bases read: TGTGCCAGCAGTGTAGGGGTATCTAATTCACCC. This codes for CASSVGVSNSP. The CDR3 reads in full as CASSVGVSNSPLHF. Looking up the rest from reference TRBV2 and TRBJ1-6 gives the full variable domain: EPEVTQTPSHQVTQMGQEVILRCVPISNHLYFYWYRQILGQKVEFLVSFYNNEISEKSEIFDDQFSVERPDGSNFTLKIRSTKLEDSAMYFCASSVGVSNSPLHFGNGTRLTVT.

By frequency, this clone is medium-sized. The read ends 3 residues before the CDR3 terminus; that terminus is restored from the germline J gene. This rearrangement joins TRBV28 to TRBJ2-3; 8 bases align to TRBD2. The V and J ends lost 6 bases and 6 bases, in that order; junction bases with no gene match: 11. This CDR3 contains 15 residues. Germline-derived CDR1 and CDR2 are MDHEN and SYDVKM. CDR3 loop: CASSLLVAGTDTQYF. The CDR3 bases that were read are TGTGCCAGCAGCCTATTGGTAGCGGGAACGGATACG.

Worth noting for this clone: The read terminates 3 residues before the CDR3 end, so the remaining end is supplied by the germline J gene. J is TRBJ2-7 and V is TRBV30; the D gene is possibly TRBD1 (6 bases). This CDR3 is built from 17 residues. CDR1 is GTSNPN and CDR2 is SVGIG in the germline V gene (reference sequence). V lost 0 bases to trimming and J lost 0 bases, with 18 bases between them. The covered CDR3 bases are TGTGCCTGGAGTGTCAACCCTTCGGGGACACTCTCCTACGAG. It encodes CAWSVNPSGTLSYE. The full-length CDR3 reads as CAWSVNPSGTLSYEQYF.

The CDR3 reads CASSLYQNYGYTF. CDR3 DNA (partial): TGTGCCAGCAGCTTATATCAGAACTATGGC. The rearrangement links TRBV5-6 to TRBJ1-2, with no clear D. The DNA ends 3 residues before the CDR3 does, and the rest of the CDR3 is filled in from the germline J gene. V was pared by 2 bases and J by 2 bases, with 7 bases between. CDR1 and CDR2 from the germline V gene are SGHDT and YYEEEE. The CDR3 contains 13 residues.

Its frequency marks this clone as medium-sized. The read halts 3 residues ahead of the CDR3 end, with the missing end drawn from the germline J gene. This chain joins TRBV30 and TRBJ2-3; tentatively, D is TRBD1 (5 bases). Looked up from germline, CDR1 is GTSNPN and CDR2 is SVGIG (reference sequence). Trimming left V 4 bases short and J 4 bases short, with 15 bases between. The CDR3 totals 14 residues. Partial CDR3 DNA: TGTGCCTGGACCATAAGGGGAATCCCAGATACG. Its protein is CAWTIRGIPDT. The complete CDR3 reads CAWTIRGIPDTQYF.